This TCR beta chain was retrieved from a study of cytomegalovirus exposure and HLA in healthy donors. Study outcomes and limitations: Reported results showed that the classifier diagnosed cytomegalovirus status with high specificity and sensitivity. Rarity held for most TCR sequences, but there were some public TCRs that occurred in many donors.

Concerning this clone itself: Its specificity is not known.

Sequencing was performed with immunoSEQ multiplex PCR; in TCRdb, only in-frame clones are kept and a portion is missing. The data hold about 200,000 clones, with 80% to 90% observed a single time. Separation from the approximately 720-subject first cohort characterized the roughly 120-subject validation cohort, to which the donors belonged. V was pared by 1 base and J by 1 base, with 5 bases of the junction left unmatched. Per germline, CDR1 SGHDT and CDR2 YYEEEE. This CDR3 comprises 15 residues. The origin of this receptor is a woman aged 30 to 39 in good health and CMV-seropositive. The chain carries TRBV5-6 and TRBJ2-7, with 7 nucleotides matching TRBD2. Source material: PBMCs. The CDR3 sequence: CASSLSSGISYEQYF. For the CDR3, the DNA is TGTGCCAGCAGCTTGTCCAGCGGGATATCCTACGAGCAGTACTTC.